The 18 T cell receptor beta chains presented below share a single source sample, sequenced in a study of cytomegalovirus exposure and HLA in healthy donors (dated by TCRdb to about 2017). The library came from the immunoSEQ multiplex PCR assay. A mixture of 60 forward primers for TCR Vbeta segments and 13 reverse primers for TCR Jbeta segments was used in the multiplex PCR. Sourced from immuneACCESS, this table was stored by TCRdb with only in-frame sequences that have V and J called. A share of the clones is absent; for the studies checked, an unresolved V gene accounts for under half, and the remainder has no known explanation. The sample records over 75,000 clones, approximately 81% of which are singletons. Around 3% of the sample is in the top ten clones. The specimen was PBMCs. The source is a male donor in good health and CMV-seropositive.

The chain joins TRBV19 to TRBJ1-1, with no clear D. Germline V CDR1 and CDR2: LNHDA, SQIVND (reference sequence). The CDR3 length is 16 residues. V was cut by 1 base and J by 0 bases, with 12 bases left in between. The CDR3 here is CASSIGAGALNTEAFF. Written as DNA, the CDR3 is TGTGCCAGTAGTATAGGGGCAGGCGCATTGAACACTGAAGCTTTCTTT. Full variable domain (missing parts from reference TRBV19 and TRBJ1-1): DGGITQSPKYLFRKEGQNVTLSCEQNLNHDAMYWYRQDPGQGLRLIYYSQIVNDFQKGDIAEGYSVSREKKESFPLTVTSAQKNPTAFYLCASSIGAGALNTEAFFGQGTRLTVV.

This CDR3 reads CASSRRQTGETQYF. The CDR3 DNA is TGTGCCAGCAGTCGGAGACAGACCGGAGAGACCCAGTACTTC. The genes are TRBV6-4 and TRBJ2-5, with D possibly TRBD1 on 5 matching bases. This CDR3 contains 14 residues. Germline CDR1 reads MRHNA; CDR2 reads SNTAGT. The V gene lost 5 bases and the J gene lost 4 bases, with 14 bases spanning the gap.

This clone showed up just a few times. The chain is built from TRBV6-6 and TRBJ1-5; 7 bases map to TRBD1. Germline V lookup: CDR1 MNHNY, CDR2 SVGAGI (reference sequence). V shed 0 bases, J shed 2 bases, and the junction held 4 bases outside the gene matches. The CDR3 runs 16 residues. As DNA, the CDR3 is TGTGCCAGCAGTTACTCCCAGGGGGACGGCAATCAGCCCCAGCATTTT. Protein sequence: CASSYSQGDGNQPQHF.

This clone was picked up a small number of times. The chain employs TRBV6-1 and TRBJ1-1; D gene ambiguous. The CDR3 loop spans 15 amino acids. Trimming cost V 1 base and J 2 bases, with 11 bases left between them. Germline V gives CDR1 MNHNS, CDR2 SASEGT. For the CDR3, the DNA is TGTGCCAGCAGTGAAGGGGAGGGCAGAAACACTGAAGCTTTCTTT. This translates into CASSEGEGRNTEAFF.

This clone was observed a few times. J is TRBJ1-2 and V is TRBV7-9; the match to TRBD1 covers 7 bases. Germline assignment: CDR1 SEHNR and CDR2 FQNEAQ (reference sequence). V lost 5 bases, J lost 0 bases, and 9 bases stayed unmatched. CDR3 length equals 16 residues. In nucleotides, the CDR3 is TGTGCCAGCAGCGCTATTGACAGGGCCGCTAACTATGGCTACACCTTC. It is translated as CASSAIDRAANYGYTF.

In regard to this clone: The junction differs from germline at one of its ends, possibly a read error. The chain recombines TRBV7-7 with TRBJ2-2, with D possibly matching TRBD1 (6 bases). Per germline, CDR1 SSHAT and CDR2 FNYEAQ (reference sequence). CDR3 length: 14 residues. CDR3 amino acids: CASSPQGFTGELFF. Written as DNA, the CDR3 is TGTGCTAGCAGCCCACAGGGTTTCACCGGGGAGCTGTTTTTT.

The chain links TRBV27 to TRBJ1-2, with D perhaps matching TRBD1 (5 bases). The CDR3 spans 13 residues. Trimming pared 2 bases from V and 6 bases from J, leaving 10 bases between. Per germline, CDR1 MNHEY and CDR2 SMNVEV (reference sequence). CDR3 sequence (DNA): TGTGCCAGCAGTTTAGCAGGGTATGATGGCTACACCTTC. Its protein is CASSLAGYDGYTF.

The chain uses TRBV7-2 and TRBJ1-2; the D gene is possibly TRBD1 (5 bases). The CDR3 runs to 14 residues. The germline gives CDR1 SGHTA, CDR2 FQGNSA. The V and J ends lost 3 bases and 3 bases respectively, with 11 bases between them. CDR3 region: CASSLQGAYYGYTF. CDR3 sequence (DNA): TGTGCCAGCAGCTTGCAAGGGGCGTACTATGGCTACACCTTC.

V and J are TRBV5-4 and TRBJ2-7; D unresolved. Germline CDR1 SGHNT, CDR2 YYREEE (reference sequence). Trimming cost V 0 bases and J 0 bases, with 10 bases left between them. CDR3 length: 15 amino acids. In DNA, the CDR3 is TGTGCCAGCAGCTTGGGGCAGGTCCACTCCTACGAGCAGTACTTC. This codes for CASSLGQVHSYEQYF.

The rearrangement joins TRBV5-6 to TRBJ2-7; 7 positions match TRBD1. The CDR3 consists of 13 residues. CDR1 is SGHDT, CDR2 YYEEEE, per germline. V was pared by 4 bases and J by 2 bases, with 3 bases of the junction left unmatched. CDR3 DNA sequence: TGTGCCAGCAGCACCGGGACAGCCTACGAGCAGTACTTC. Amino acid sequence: CASSTGTAYEQYF.

The CDR3 DNA follows: TGTGCTAGTGGTCCCCGGCCATGGGGCTCCCAAGGGAACACTGAAGCTTTCTTT. Translation: CASGPRPWGSQGNTEAFF. The chain recombines TRBV12-5 with TRBJ1-1; D may be TRBD1 (5 bases). Germline assignment: CDR1 LGHNT and CDR2 FRNRAP. The CDR3 is 18 residues long. The ends were cut back, 5 bases at V and 1 base at J, with 23 bases in the middle.

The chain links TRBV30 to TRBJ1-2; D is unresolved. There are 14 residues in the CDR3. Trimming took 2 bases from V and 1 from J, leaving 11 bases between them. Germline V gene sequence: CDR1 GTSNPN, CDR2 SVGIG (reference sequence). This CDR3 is CAWSLVSHNYGYTF. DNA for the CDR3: TGTGCCTGGAGTTTAGTAAGCCATAACTATGGCTACACCTTC.

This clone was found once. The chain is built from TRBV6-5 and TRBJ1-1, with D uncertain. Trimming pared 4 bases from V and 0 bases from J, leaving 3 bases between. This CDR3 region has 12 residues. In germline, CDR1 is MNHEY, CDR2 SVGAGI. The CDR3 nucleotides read TGTGCCAGCAGTTCAGTGAACACTGAAGCTTTCTTT. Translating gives CASSSVNTEAFF.

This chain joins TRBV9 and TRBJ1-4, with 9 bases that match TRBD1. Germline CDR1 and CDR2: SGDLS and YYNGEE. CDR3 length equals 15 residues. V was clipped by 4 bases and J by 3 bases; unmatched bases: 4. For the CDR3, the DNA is TGTGCCAGCAGCCCGGGGACAGGGCCTAATGAAAAACTGTTTTTT. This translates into CASSPGTGPNEKLFF.

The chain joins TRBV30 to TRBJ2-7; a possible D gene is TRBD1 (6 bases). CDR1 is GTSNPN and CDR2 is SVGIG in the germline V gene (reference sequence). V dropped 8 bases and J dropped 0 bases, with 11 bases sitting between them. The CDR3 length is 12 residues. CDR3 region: CAHTGSSYEQYF. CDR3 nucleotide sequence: TGTGCCCATACAGGGAGCTCCTACGAGCAGTACTTC.

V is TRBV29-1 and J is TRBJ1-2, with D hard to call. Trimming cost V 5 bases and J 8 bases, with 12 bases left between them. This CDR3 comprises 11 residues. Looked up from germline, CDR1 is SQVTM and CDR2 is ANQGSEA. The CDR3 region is CSVSLLEGYTF. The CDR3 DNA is TGCAGCGTTAGTCTACTAGAAGGCTACACCTTC.

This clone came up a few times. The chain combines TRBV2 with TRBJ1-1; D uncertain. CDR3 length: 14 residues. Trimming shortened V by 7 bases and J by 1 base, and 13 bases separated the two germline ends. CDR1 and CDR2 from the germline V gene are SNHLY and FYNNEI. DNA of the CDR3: TGTGCCAGCACCCCAGGACTGTCGAACACTGAAGCTTTCTTT. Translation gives CASTPGLSNTEAFF.

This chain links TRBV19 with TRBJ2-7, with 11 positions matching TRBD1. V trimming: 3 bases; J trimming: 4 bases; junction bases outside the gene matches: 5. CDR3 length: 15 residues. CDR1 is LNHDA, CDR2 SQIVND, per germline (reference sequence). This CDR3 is CASSIWTGGGYEQYF. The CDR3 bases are TGTGCCAGTAGTATTTGGACAGGGGGCGGGTACGAGCAGTACTTC.